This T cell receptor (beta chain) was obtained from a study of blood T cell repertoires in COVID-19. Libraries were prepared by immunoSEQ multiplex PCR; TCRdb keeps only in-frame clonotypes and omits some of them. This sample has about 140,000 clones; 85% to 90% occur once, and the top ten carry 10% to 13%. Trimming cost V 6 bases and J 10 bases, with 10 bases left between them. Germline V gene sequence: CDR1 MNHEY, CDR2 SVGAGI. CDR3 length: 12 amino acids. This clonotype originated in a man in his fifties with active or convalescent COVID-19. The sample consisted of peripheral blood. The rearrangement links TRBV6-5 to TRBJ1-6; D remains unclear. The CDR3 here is CASSPIGSPLHF. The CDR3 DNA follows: TGTGCCAGCAGCCCCATTGGCTCACCCCTCCACTTT.